This T cell receptor (beta chain) was sequenced in a study of T cell responses to AZD1222 COVID-19 vaccine. V dropped 3 bases and J dropped 3; count of bases not matched to a gene: 4. The CDR3 has 14 amino acids. CDR1 and CDR2 (germline): MNHEY, SMNVEV (reference sequence). About this clone: Its target is unknown.

Study-wide findings and caveats: Unmutated variant regions reportedly attract nearly half of all spike-specific TCRs.

Analysis merged second doses at about 4 or about 12 weeks. Sequenced by immunoSEQ multiplex PCR; TCRdb stores in-frame clones only, minus some. The table lists fewer than 120,000 clones, 80% to 90% of them singletons. This sequence originates from an adult who received the AZD1222 COVID-19 vaccine. The starting material was peripheral blood, obtained 28 days after the second AZD1222 dose. The chain employs TRBV27 and TRBJ2-7; 8 bases map to TRBD2. The CDR3 sequence: CASSFTGGYYEQYF. Here the CDR3 DNA reads TGTGCCAGCAGTTTCACGGGGGGGTACTACGAGCAGTACTTC.